This T cell receptor (beta chain) came from a study of graft-versus-host responses after intestinal transplantation. Across the whole study: Tacrolimus and steroids were given for 2 to 4 years to all recipients after anti-thymocyte globulin induction. Study-wide findings and caveats: Early post-transplant falls in HvG clones accompanied the peak levels of circulating GvH clones.

This clone was observed a handful of times. The table came from immunoSEQ multiplex PCR; TCRdb's copy has only in-frame clones and leaves some out. The table records fewer than 20,000 clones, roughly 35% of them present only once. The CDR3 consists of 13 residues. J gave up 6 bases and V 6 bases, and 9 bases lay outside the gene matches. The germline V gene encodes CDR1 SQVTM and CDR2 ANQGSEA. The chain joins TRBV29-1 to TRBJ2-7; 9 positions match TRBD2. This receptor was obtained from a human patient who received an intestinal transplant. Sequencing was performed on alloreactive CD4+ T cells from a mixed lymphocyte reaction culture, taken before intestinal transplant. The subset denotes: CFSE-low proliferating T cells sorted from approximately 6-day pre-transplant mixed lymphocyte reaction (GvH or HvG direction). The CDR3 region is CSVTSGGPFEQYF. CDR3 nucleotides: TGCAGCGTGACAAGCGGGGGGCCCTTCGAGCAGTACTTC.